The 30 T cell receptor beta chains given below trace back to one sample, sequenced in a study of T cells expressing NK-cell markers. Following a re-call of the 5' RACE reads, TCRdb has one entry per CDR3 protein and lacks DNA. The sample has under 500,000 distinct CDR3 sequences. Sequenced material: blood T cells: a sorted CD56 or NKG2C T cell subset, CD4+ or CD8+ T cells, or bulk PBMC T cells (not recorded which). The receptors were sampled from a woman aged 18-69 years in good health.

This chain connects TRBV7-2 to TRBJ1-2. This CDR3 comprises 14 residues. Looked up from germline, CDR1 is SGHTA and CDR2 is FQGNSA. CDR3 sequence: CASSLGGFRYGYTF.

This chain joins TRBV19 and TRBJ1-2; the TRBD1 assignment by TCRdb is unverifiable without DNA. Per germline, CDR1 LNHDA and CDR2 SQIVND (reference sequence). This CDR3 is built from 14 residues. The CDR3 protein is CASSAGTGDYGYTF.

This chain uses TRBV7-3 with TRBJ1-6. The CDR3 has 14 amino acids. Germline V lookup: CDR1 SGHTA, CDR2 FQGTGA. CDR3 region: CASSLGFDNSPLHF. The variable domain in full, with the rest retrieved from reference TRBV7-3 and TRBJ1-6, is GAGVSQTPSNKVTEKGKYVELRCDPISGHTALYWYRQSLGQGPEFLIYFQGTGAADDSGLPNDRFFAVRPEGSVSTLKIQRTERGDSAVYLCASSLGFDNSPLHFGNGTRLTVT.

The V and J genes are TRBV5-8 and TRBJ2-2; TCRdb picks TRBD1, but there is no DNA to check that call. Germline loops: CDR1 SGHTS, CDR2 YDEGEE. CDR3 size: 15 residues. CDR3 in amino acids: CASSFGGLNTGELFF.

The chain recombines TRBV7-2 with TRBJ2-6. The germline CDR1 and CDR2 sequences are SGHTA and FQGNSA. The CDR3 sequence is 16 residues long. Here the CDR3 reads CASSSPRLGYANVLTF.

The chain employs TRBV12-3 or TRBV12-4 and TRBJ2-7; TCRdb lists TRBD2, though no DNA is available to test this call. CDR3 size: 12 residues. The chain's CDR3 is CASSSVGPEQYF.

This sequence joins TRBV10-3 and TRBJ1-3. This CDR3 is 15 amino acids long. In germline, CDR1 is ENHRY, CDR2 SYGVKD. The CDR3 sequence: CAISDRDLSGNTIYF.

The gene calls are TRBV7-2 and TRBJ1-1; TCRdb's D gene call, TRBD1, goes unchecked for lack of DNA. CDR3 size: 13 residues. CDR1 and CDR2 from the germline V gene are SGHTA and FQGNSA. The CDR3 loop reads CASSDRVGTEAFF. The full variable domain, its missing parts supplied by reference TRBV7-2 and TRBJ1-1, is GAGVSQSPSNKVTEKGKDVELRCDPISGHTALYWYRQSLGQGLEFLIYFQGNSAPDKSGLPSDRFSAERTGGSVSTLTIQRTQQEDSAVYLCASSDRVGTEAFFGQGTRLTVV.

The chain joins TRBV10-2 to TRBJ1-2; TCRdb returns TRBD1, unconfirmable since there is no DNA. CDR1 is WSHSY, CDR2 SAAADI, per germline. CDR3 size: 18 residues. The CDR3 sequence: CASSLRDRESPSGYGYTF.

The J gene is TRBJ2-7, the V gene TRBV5-6; the D gene TCRdb calls, TRBD1, cannot be checked with no DNA. This CDR3 comprises 15 residues. Germline V gene lookup returns CDR1 SGHDT and CDR2 YYEEEE. The chain's CDR3 is CASSPAPGQLYEQYF.

This chain connects TRBV20-1 to TRBJ2-1; TCRdb's assignment of TRBD1 cannot be checked, as there is no DNA. Germline V gives CDR1 DFQATT, CDR2 SNEGSKA (reference sequence). The CDR3 contains 12 residues. The CDR3 loop reads CSARTGSNEQFF.

The genes are TRBV7-8 and TRBJ2-5. CDR1 and CDR2 (germline): SGHVS, FQNEAQ. The CDR3 length is 17 residues. The CDR3: CASSPPKRISSEETQYF. Full variable domain (remainder filled in from reference TRBV7-8 and TRBJ2-5): GAGVSQSPRYKVAKRGQDVALRCDPISGHVSLFWYQQALGQGPEFLTYFQNEAQLDKSGLPSDRFFAERPEGSVSTLKIQRTQQEDSAVYLCASSPPKRISSEETQYFGPGTRLLVL.

The CDR3 spells CASGAGSGNTIYF. The chain combines TRBV7-7 with TRBJ1-3. The CDR3 length is 13 residues. Germline assignment: CDR1 SSHAT and CDR2 FNYEAQ (reference sequence). Variable domain in full (rest from reference TRBV7-7 and TRBJ1-3): GAGVSQSPRYKVTKRGQDVTLRCDPISSHATLYWYQQALGQGPEFLTYFNYEAQPDKSGLPSDRFSAERPEGSISTLTIQRTEQRDSAMYRCASGAGSGNTIYFGEGSWLTVV.

This chain links TRBV5-5 with TRBJ2-3; TCRdb returns TRBD1, unconfirmable since there is no DNA. This CDR3 spans 17 amino acids. CDR1 is SGHKS and CDR2 is YYEKEE in the germline V gene (reference sequence). This chain's CDR3 is CASSRPGAIRSGDTQYF.

This rearrangement joins TRBV18 to TRBJ2-1; TCRdb designates TRBD2, a call that cannot be tested without DNA. CDR1 and CDR2 (germline): KGHSH, LQKENI. The CDR3 contains 15 residues. The CDR3 sequence: CASSPGAGGGNEQFF. Based on the CDR3 plus reference TRBV18 and TRBJ2-1, the full variable domain is NAGVMQNPRHLVRRRGQEARLRCSPMKGHSHVYWYRQLPEEGLKFMVYLQKENIIDESGMPKERFSAEFPKEGPSILRIQQVVRGDSAAYFCASSPGAGGGNEQFFGPGTRLTVL.

The chain couples TRBV6-2 or TRBV6-3 to TRBJ2-7; TCRdb's assignment of TRBD2 cannot be checked, as there is no DNA. The CDR3 totals 20 residues. Germline V gene sequence: CDR1 MNHEY, CDR2 SVGEGT. The CDR3 loop is CASSPRKGLAGIKSSYEQYF.

The CDR3 spells CASSVTGRTEAFF. V gene TRBV7-9 combines with J gene TRBJ1-1; the TCRdb D gene call, TRBD1, has no DNA to confirm it. The length of the CDR3 is 13 residues. Germline values: CDR1 SEHNR, CDR2 FQNEAQ (reference sequence). The full variable domain, completed using reference TRBV7-9 and TRBJ1-1, is DTGVSQNPRHKITKRGQNVTFRCDPISEHNRLYWYRQTLGQGPEFLTYFQNEAQLEKSRLLSDRFSAERPKGSFSTLEIQRTEQGDSAMYLCASSVTGRTEAFFGQGTRLTVV.

The V gene is TRBV6-5, the J gene TRBJ2-2. CDR1 is MNHEY and CDR2 is SVGAGI in the germline V gene. The CDR3 length is 15 residues. This CDR3 is CASSYAQKGTGELFF.

The chain couples TRBV4-3 to TRBJ1-2. This CDR3 has 18 amino acids. CDR1 LGHNA and CDR2 YSLEER come from the germline V gene. The CDR3 spells CASSQDSVGEGAFYGYTF.

The chain is built from TRBV9 and TRBJ1-1; TCRdb lists TRBD1, though no DNA is available to test this call. Germline CDR1 and CDR2: SGDLS and YYNGEE. The CDR3 has 11 residues. CDR3 sequence: CASSETGSFDF.

The CDR3 region is CASSLVGPNEKLFF. The chain recombines TRBV11-2 with TRBJ1-4. This CDR3 region has 14 residues. The V gene's germline CDR1 is SGHAT and CDR2 FQNNGV.

This chain links TRBV12-3 or TRBV12-4 with TRBJ2-2; TCRdb's D call, TRBD1, is unchecked because there is no DNA. The CDR3 loop spans 13 amino acids. CDR3 loop: CASSRPVGGELFF.

The chain links TRBV12-3 or TRBV12-4 to TRBJ2-1; TCRdb lists TRBD2, though no DNA is available to test this call. The CDR3 length is 14 residues. CDR3: CASSFQRELNEQFF.

V gene TRBV12-3 or TRBV12-4 combines with J gene TRBJ2-3; TCRdb lists TRBD1, though no DNA is available to test this call. CDR3 length: 13 amino acids. The CDR3 loop is CASSLGRGDTQYF.

V and J are TRBV5-1 and TRBJ1-2; no DNA is available, so the TRBD1 call from TCRdb remains unchecked. This CDR3 spans 15 amino acids. Germline V gene sequence: CDR1 SGHRS, CDR2 YFSETQ. This chain's CDR3 is CASSSGQGLNNGYTF. The variable domain in full, completed from reference TRBV5-1 and TRBJ1-2, reads KAGVTQTPRYLIKTRGQQVTLSCSPISGHRSVSWYQQTPGQGLQFLFEYFSETQRNKGNFPGRFSGRQFSNSRSEMNVSTLELGDSALYLCASSSGQGLNNGYTFGSGTRLTVV.

The V and J genes are TRBV6-1 and TRBJ1-1. Per the germline V gene, CDR1 is MNHNS and CDR2 is SASEGT. The CDR3 covers 13 residues. CDR3 sequence: CASRAGIPAEAFF.

The V and J genes are TRBV20-1 and TRBJ1-2; the D call from TCRdb, TRBD1, cannot be confirmed without DNA. Germline CDR1 and CDR2: DFQATT and SNEGSKA (reference sequence). This CDR3 region has 15 residues. The CDR3 reads CSASGQGAIASGYTF.

The chain couples TRBV5-4 to TRBJ2-2; without DNA, the TCRdb call of TRBD1 cannot be checked. This CDR3 spans 13 amino acids. The germline gives CDR1 SGHNT, CDR2 YYREEE (reference sequence). CDR3 sequence: CASSQGPTGELFF.

The chain links TRBV6-2 or TRBV6-3 to TRBJ1-1; TCRdb selects TRBD1, and the lack of DNA leaves this call unchecked. The CDR3 has 16 amino acids. Germline loops: CDR1 MNHEY, CDR2 SVGEGT. CDR3 protein: CASSSNWLQGQLEAFF.

V and J are TRBV4-3 and TRBJ1-1; TCRdb's assignment of TRBD1 cannot be checked, as there is no DNA. The CDR3 is made up of 15 amino acids. Germline-derived CDR1 and CDR2 are LGHNA and YSLEER. The CDR3 loop is CASSQDFGANTEAFF.